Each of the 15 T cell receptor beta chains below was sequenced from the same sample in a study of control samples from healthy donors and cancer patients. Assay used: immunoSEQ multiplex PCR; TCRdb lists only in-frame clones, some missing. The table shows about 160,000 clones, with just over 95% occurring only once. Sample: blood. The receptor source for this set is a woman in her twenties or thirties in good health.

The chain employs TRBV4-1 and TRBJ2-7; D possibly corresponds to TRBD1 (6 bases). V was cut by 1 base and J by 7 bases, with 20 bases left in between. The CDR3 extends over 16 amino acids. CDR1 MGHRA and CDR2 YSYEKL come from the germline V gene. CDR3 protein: CASSQVPLRQAREQYF. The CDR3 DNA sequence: TGCGCCAGCAGCCAAGTCCCCCTAAGACAGGCTCGGGAGCAGTACTTC.

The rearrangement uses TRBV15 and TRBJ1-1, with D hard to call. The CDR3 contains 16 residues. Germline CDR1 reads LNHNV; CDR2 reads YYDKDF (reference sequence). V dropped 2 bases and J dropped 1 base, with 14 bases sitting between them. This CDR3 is CATSRTGPPPNTEAFF. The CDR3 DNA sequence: TGTGCCACCAGCAGAACCGGGCCGCCCCCGAACACTGAAGCTTTCTTT. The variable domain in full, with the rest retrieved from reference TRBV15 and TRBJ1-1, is DAMVIQNPRYQVTQFGKPVTLSCSQTLNHNVMYWYQQKSSQAPKLLFHYYDKDFNNEADTPDNFQSRRPNTSFCFLDIRSPGLGDTAMYLCATSRTGPPPNTEAFFGQGTRLTVV.

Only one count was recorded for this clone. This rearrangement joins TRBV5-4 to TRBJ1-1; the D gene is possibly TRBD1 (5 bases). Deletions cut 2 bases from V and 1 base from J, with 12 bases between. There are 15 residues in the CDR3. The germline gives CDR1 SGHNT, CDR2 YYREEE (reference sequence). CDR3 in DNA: TGTGCCAGCAGCTTCGCCCGGGGCCAGAACACTGAAGCTTTCTTT. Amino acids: CASSFARGQNTEAFF.

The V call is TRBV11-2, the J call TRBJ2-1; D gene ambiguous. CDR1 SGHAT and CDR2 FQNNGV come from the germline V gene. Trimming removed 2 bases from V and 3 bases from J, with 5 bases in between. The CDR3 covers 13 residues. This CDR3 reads CASSLLVYNEQFF. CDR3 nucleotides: TGTGCCAGCAGCTTATTGGTCTACAATGAGCAGTTCTTC.

The CDR3 spells CAISEGQKYYEQYF. In nucleotides, the CDR3 is TGTGCCATCAGCGAGGGACAGAAATACTACGAGCAGTACTTC. J is TRBJ2-7 and V is TRBV10-3; TRBD1 aligns across 7 bases. With 6 bases clipped from V and 3 bases from J, the junction kept 8 bases outside the gene matches. Germline lookup yields CDR1 ENHRY and CDR2 SYGVKD. There are 14 residues in the CDR3.

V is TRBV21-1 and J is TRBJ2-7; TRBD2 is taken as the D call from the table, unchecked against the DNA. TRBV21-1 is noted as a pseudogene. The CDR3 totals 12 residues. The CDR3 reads CATRPDLSWRYF. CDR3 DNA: TGTGCCACTAGGCCGGACTTATCGTGGAGGTACTTC.

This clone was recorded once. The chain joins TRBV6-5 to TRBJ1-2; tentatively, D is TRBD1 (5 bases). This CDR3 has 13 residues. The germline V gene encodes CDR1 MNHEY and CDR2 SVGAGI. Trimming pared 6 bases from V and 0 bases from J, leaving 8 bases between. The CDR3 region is CASRTDSNYGYTF. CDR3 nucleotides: TGTGCCAGCAGGACAGATTCTAACTATGGCTACACCTTC.

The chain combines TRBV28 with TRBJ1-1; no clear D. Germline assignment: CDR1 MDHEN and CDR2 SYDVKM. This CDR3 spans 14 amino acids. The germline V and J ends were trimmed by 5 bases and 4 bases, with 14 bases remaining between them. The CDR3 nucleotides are TGTGCCAGCAGTCCCAGTAGTGGGGTCACTGAAGCTTTCTTT. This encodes CASSPSSGVTEAFF.

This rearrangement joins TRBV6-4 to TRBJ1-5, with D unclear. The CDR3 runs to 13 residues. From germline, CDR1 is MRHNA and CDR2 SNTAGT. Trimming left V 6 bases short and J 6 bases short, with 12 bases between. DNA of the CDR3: TGTGCCAGCAGCCCGGAGGAGGGTCAGCCCCAGCATTTT. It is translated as CASSPEEGQPQHF.

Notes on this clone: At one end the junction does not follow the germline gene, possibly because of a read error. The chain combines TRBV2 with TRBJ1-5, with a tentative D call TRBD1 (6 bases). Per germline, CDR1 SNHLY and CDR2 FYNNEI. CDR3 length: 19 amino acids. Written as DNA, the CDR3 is TGTGCCAGCAGTAAAGCGCTCCGAGGGGGGGGAAATAGCAATCAGCCCCAGCATTTT. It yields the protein CASSKALRGGGNSNQPQHF. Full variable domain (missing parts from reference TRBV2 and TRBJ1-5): EPEVTQTPSHQVTQMGQEVILRCVPISNHLYFYWYRQILGQKVEFLVSFYNNEISEKSEIFDDQFSVERPDGSNFTLKIRSTKLEDSAMYFCASSKALRGGGNSNQPQHFGDGTRLSIL.

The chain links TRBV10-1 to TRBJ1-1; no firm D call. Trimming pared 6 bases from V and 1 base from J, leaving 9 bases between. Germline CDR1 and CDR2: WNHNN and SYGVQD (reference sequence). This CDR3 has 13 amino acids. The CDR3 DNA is TGCGCCAGCAGCGCAACTAAGAACACTGAAGCTTTCTTT. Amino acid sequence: CASSATKNTEAFF.

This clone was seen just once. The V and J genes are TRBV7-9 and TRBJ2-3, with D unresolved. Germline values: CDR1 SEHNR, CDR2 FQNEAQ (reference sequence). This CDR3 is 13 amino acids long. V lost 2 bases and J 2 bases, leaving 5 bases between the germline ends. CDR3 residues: CASSLLLTDTQYF. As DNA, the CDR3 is TGTGCCAGCAGCTTACTTCTCACAGATACGCAGTATTTT.

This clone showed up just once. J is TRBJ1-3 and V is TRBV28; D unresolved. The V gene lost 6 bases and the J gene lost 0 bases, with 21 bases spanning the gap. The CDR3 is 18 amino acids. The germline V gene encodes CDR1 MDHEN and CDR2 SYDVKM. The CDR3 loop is CASSPTLGLGYSGNTIYF. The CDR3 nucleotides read TGTGCCAGCAGCCCGACCCTGGGCCTCGGTTACTCTGGAAACACCATATATTTT.

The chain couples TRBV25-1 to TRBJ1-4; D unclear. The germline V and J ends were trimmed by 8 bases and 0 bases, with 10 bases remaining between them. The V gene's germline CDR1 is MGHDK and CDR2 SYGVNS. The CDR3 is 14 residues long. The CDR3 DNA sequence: TGTGCCAGCGGGCACAGAGCAACTAATGAAAAACTGTTTTTT. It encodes CASGHRATNEKLFF.

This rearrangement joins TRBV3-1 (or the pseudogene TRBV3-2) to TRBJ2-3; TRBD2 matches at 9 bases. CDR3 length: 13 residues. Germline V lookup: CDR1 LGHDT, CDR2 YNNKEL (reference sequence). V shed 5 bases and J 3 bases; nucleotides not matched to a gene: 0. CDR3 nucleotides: TGTGCCAGCAGCGCGGGGGGGACAGATACGCAGTATTTT. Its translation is CASSAGGTDTQYF.